This T cell receptor (beta chain) was documented in a study of OX40 agonist ivuxolimab in advanced cancers. Study in general: Patients receiving dose escalation had hepatocellular carcinoma, melanoma, renal cell or head and neck cancer. General observations from the study: Normalized expansion of T-cell clones was also low for some nonresponders.

Assay used: immunoSEQ multiplex PCR; TCRdb lists only in-frame clones, some missing. Of tens of thousands of clones in the sample, over 70% were seen once. A note on this clone: What it binds is not known. The same CDR3 can be traced to other DNA sequences in this sample.

Unmatched junction bases numbered 6, after V lost 5 bases and J lost 5 bases. CDR1 and CDR2 (germline): SGHTA, FQGNSA. This CDR3 is built from 14 residues. Researchers took blood at baseline, on cycle 4 day 1, and on cycle 7 day 1. The chain recombines TRBV7-2 with TRBJ1-1, with 9 bases lining up with TRBD1. This TCR was recovered from an adult with an advanced solid tumor such as melanoma, head and neck, liver or kidney cancer. Material: CD4+ or CD8+ T cells sorted from blood, obtained in a trial of the OX40 agonist ivuxolimab. Here the CDR3 DNA reads TGTGCCAGCAGCCCGGGACAGGGAAGGACTGAAGCTTTCTTT. Amino acids: CASSPGQGRTEAFF.